This T cell receptor beta chain was retrieved from a study of response to subunit inactivated influenza vaccine. TCRdb used MiXCR to reprocess the RT-PCR reads, holding one entry per CDR3 protein. Of 150,000 to 200,000 distinct CDR3 sequences listed, 9.5% to 15% were seen once; the top ten hold about 29%. Trimming stripped 5 bases from V and 2 bases from J, with 10 bases between. Germline lookup yields CDR1 MNHEY and CDR2 SMNVEV (reference sequence). This CDR3 contains 13 residues. This sample was shared with a second study, whose subject was T cells expressing NK-cell markers. That source adds: 5'RACE template switching with UMIs produced the TCR beta cDNA. Of eight sequenced donors, seven were HCMV-seropositive and one HCMV-seronegative. Anti-gamma-delta TCR antibody use in several experiments restricted sorting to alpha-beta TCR T cells. A handful of donors carried dominant NKG2C+ clonotypes that made up about 1.0-7.0% of their CD8+ T cells. There remained a lack of clarity about HCMV specificity of expanded NKG2C+ T cell clones.

The receptor comes from a man between 45 and 60 years old who received an inactivated influenza vaccine. The rearrangement uses TRBV27 and TRBJ2-7, with D maybe TRBD1 (5 bases). The starting material was CD8+ T cells sorted from PBMCs, obtained about 12 days after vaccination. In DNA, the CDR3 is TGTGCCAGCAGTGAGACAGAAACCTACGAGCAGTACTTC. Translation: CASSETETYEQYF.